This T cell receptor (beta chain) was sequenced for a study of beta chain features in type 1 diabetes (dated by TCRdb to the late 2010s). Concerning the study at large: Patients and healthy donors did not differ in mean age, gender distribution, total cell number or subset yield. A total of about 99,000,000 sorted cells were examined across all samples, and RNA yield correlated strongly with the number of cells per subset. In the study, TCRB repertoires of sorted circulating CD4+ T cell subsets from recently diagnosed type 1 diabetes patients were compared with those of matched healthy donors. Regulatory and stem cell-like memory subsets were isolated from only 8 patients and about eight healthy donors, whereas naive and central memory subsets came from all 30 or so donors.

CDR1 SGHRS and CDR2 YFSETQ are derived from the germline V gene. Between the V and J ends, shortened by 4 bases and 5 bases respectively, the junction contains 13 bases. Reading from cysteine to phenylalanine, the CDR3 counts 14 amino acids. The CDR3 DNA has 42 bases and is translated from base 1. From each donor, a single peripheral blood sample of 95 to 150 mL on average was drawn into heparinised tubes. A BD FACSAria II and a panel including CD45RO, CCR7, CD25, CD127, CD95 and CD27 were used to sort naive, central memory, regulatory and stem cell-like memory CD4+ T cells. A purity above 95% was achieved for all sorted populations. Right away, PBMCs were isolated by Lymphoprep density gradient centrifugation and were stained directly, with no culture step. So that batch effects would be minimized, each experiment stained and sorted samples in pairs, pairing one healthy donor with one patient. The entire amount of isolated RNA was reverse transcribed using the High Capacity cDNA Reverse Transcription Kit, so the sequenced TCRB transcripts were expressed ones. Deep immunoSEQ sequencing was performed on naive, central memory and regulatory T cell samples, with an average of roughly 3.6 million total reads per sample. After sorted cells were lysed in RLT buffer, RNA was extracted with DNase-treated RNeasy Micro or Mini kits, with the choice depending on cell number. To prevent cross-contamination, each cell subset was processed individually, whereas patient and healthy donor samples were processed jointly. The immunoSEQ multiplex PCR was used to amplify TCRB sequences from cDNA, generating 87-bp fragments that spanned the CDR3 region. Amplicons were sequenced on the Illumina HiSeq platform. The authors processed their data as follows. Synthetic template baselines were used to correct PCR bias computationally, reads within Hamming distance 2 were collapsed, and singletons that could not be merged were discarded. Reads were aligned against IMGT to assign V, D and J genes, CDR3 length and insertions or deletions at six rearrangement sites. Within each subset, clonotype counts were normalized to sorted cell number, and only after that were true diversity and Gini coefficients computed with the tcR R package. Repertoire sharing was quantified using the overlap coefficient calculated on TCRB nucleotide sequences. Out-of-frame TCRB sequences from naive cells were analyzed as a proxy for the pre-selection repertoire. TCRdb's version of the immuneACCESS table is confined to in-frame rearrangements and falls short of the full clone set. An unresolved V gene accounts for under half of the shortfall where checked; the remainder is of unknown origin. V and J calls plus clone size are reproduced from that table; the DNA served to infer D and trimming. This sample lists around 400,000 clones; roughly 13% were detected once. In total, the top ten clones hold less than 0.02% of the sample.

This clone was counted a few times. The target of this receptor is not known. Base-call qualities are not available, and no considerably larger clone is one nucleotide away. Paper-wide results and their limitations: Because cDNA rather than genomic DNA was sequenced, highly expressing activated cells could have been over-represented, although no difference in activation and CD3 levels was found between groups. At VDJ recombination sites, type 1 diabetes patients had fewer insertions and more deleted nucleotides, which implies abnormalities in thymic rearrangement. Shorter templates might have been favored by PCR, but patient and control samples were amplified and corrected together, so both groups would have been affected equally by any skew. Naive, central memory and regulatory TCRB repertoires appeared to be more similar among patients than among healthy donors. Only small numbers of individuals were included in the HLA sub-analyses, which left unresolved whether HLA type had any influence on TCRB rearrangement. In all four CD4+ subsets, TCRB CDR3 length was moderately but significantly shorter in type 1 diabetes patients.

The chain is made from TRBV5-1 and TRBJ2-1, and TRBD2 may be the D gene, going by 6 matching bases. Input material: naive CD4+ T cells from blood. The sample's cell subset or site label is to be understood as: true naive CD4+ T cells. The clonotype was recovered from a man aged 18 to 35 in good health. CDR3 loop: CASSGTVANNEQFF. The DNA sequence is TGCGCCAGCAGCGGGACTGTTGCAAACAATGAGCAGTTCTTC.